A single sample gave rise to the 5 T cell receptor beta chains below, sequenced in a study of control samples from healthy donors and cancer patients. Generated by immunoSEQ multiplex PCR, the TCRdb table keeps only in-frame clones and is missing some. The sample lists 350,000 to 450,000 clones; 80% to 95% were seen once. Sequencing was carried out using PBMCs. All receptors derive from a man in his forties or fifties with head and neck cancer.

This rearrangement joins TRBV2 to TRBJ2-2; D perhaps matches TRBD1 (6 bases). Germline values: CDR1 SNHLY, CDR2 FYNNEI. The CDR3 covers 14 residues. The ends were cut back, 4 bases at V and 6 bases at J, with 12 bases in the middle. In DNA, the CDR3 is TGTGCCAGCAGTGTGGCAGGGGCGGCCGGGGAGCTGTTTTTT. Translation gives CASSVAGAAGELFF.

This chain connects TRBV6-2 or TRBV6-3 to TRBJ2-2, with TRBD2 identical over 8 bases. J was trimmed by 3 bases and V by 5 bases; bases with no gene match: 5. Per the germline V gene, CDR1 is MNHEY and CDR2 is SVGEGT. The CDR3 is made up of 15 amino acids. CDR3 amino acids: CASSPGTRDTGELFF. The CDR3 DNA is TGTGCCAGCAGTCCCGGGACTAGGGACACCGGGGAGCTGTTTTTT.

The chain recombines TRBV6-5 with TRBJ2-3, with TRBD1 as a possible D gene (5 bases). Germline-derived CDR1 and CDR2 are MNHEY and SVGAGI. This CDR3 contains 15 residues. Trimming removed 6 bases at V and 3 bases at J, with 16 bases between. Here the CDR3 reads CASRADSPLTDTQYF. As DNA, the CDR3 is TGTGCCAGCAGGGCCGACAGCCCCCTTACAGATACGCAGTATTTT.

The chain uses TRBV7-2 and TRBJ2-3; 8 nucleotides line up with TRBD1. Germline V lookup: CDR1 SGHTA, CDR2 FQGNSA. After removal of 3 bases from V and 6 bases from J, the junction contained 11 bases not matched to a gene. The CDR3 length is 16 residues. As DNA, the CDR3 is TGTGCCAGCAGCTTTACGGGGACAGGTGGTGGGGATACGCAGTATTTT. The encoded protein is CASSFTGTGGGDTQYF.

The V and J genes are TRBV4-2 and TRBJ2-3; D possibly matches TRBD1 or TRBD2 (5 bases each). Deletions cut 4 bases from V and 5 bases from J, with 13 bases between. This CDR3 comprises 14 residues. Germline CDR1 is LGHNA and CDR2 is YNFKEQ. CDR3 sequence reads: CASSPGTVGDTQYF. The DNA for the CDR3 is TGTGCCAGCAGCCCCGGGACCGTTGGAGATACGCAGTATTTT.